The sample holds a few counts of the clone carrying this T cell receptor (beta chain). Its matching antigen is unknown. The data were obtained in a study of CD8+ T cells in alopecia areata. About the study: Treatment of the treated patients consisted of oral tofacitinib, 5 to 10 mg twice daily. Study results and caveats: TCRs were shared less clearly across patients than in mice, possibly for HLA-related reasons. On tofacitinib, scalp clonality and expanded CD8+ clones among top 100 fell significantly.

Treatment of the sample: oral pan-JAK inhibitor, 5-10 mg twice daily. T lymphocytes (CD4+ and CD8+) were sorted from PBMCs. Following extraction, RNA underwent reverse transcription to cDNA, which served as the sequencing template. Using immunoSEQ multiplex PCR, the repertoire was profiled, and TCRdb retains in-frame clones only, with some absent. There are 70,000 or so clones in the sample; over 25% occur only once, and just under 15% lies in the top ten. V was pared by 9 bases and J by 3 bases, with 4 bases of the junction left unmatched. The CDR3 extends over 12 amino acids. Germline values: CDR1 SEHNR, CDR2 FQNEAQ (reference sequence).

The specimen comprised CD8+ T cells sorted from blood, sampled at week 4, from a patient treated with tofacitinib. The chain uses TRBV7-9 and TRBJ2-5; 7 bases match TRBD1. The source is a human donor with alopecia areata. CDR3 coding DNA: TGTGCCAGTCAAGGGGGCGAAGAGACCCAGTACTTC. This sequence encodes CASQGGEETQYF.